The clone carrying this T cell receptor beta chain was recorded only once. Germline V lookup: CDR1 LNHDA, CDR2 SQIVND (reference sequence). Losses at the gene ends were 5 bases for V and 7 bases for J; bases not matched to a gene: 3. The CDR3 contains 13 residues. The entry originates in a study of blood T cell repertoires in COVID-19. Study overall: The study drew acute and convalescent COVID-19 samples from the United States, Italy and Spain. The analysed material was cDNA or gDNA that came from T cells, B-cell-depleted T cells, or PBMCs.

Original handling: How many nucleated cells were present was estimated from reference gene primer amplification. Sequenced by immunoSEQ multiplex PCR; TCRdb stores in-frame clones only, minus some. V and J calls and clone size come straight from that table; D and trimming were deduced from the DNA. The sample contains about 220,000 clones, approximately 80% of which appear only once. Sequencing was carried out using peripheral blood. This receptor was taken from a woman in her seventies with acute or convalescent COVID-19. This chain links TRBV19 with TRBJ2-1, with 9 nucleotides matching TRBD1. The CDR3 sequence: CASSPGTGNEQFF. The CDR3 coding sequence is TGTGCCAGTAGTCCCGGGACAGGGAATGAGCAGTTCTTC. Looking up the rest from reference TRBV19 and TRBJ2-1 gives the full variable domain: DGGITQSPKYLFRKEGQNVTLSCEQNLNHDAMYWYRQDPGQGLRLIYYSQIVNDFQKGDIAEGYSVSREKKESFPLTVTSAQKNPTAFYLCASSPGTGNEQFFGPGTRLTVL.